The 3 T cell receptor beta chains below were found in one sample sequenced in a study of CD8+ T cells in alopecia areata. After isolation, RNA underwent reverse transcription to generate cDNA as the sequencing template. Clones were read by immunoSEQ multiplex PCR, and TCRdb kept only the in-frame ones, dropping some. The sample yields about 180,000 clones, 63% seen once. Sample: CD4+ T cells sorted from blood, taken at week 0. These receptors came from a human donor with alopecia areata.

There are a few counts of this clone. The gene calls are TRBV29-1 and TRBJ2-7; D possibly corresponds to TRBD2 (6 bases). There are 11 residues in the CDR3. From germline, CDR1 is SQVTM and CDR2 ANQGSEA. The V and J ends lost 6 bases and 4 bases respectively, with 10 bases between them. For the CDR3, the DNA is TGCAGCGTAAGGGAGGTATACGAGCAGTACTTC. Protein: CSVREVYEQYF.

This clone has only a few counts. The chain has TRBV4-3 and TRBJ1-2, with D perhaps TRBD1 (6 bases). V shed 0 bases and J shed 4 bases, with 6 bases lying between them. The CDR3 runs to 13 residues. Germline lookup yields CDR1 LGHNA and CDR2 YSLEER. CDR3 nucleotides: TGCGCCAGCAGCCAAGACAGGGGCTATGGCTACACCTTC. Amino acids: CASSQDRGYGYTF.

This sequence joins TRBV2 and TRBJ2-3; D unresolved. Germline V gene lookup returns CDR1 SNHLY and CDR2 FYNNEI. The CDR3 sequence is 15 residues long. Trimming left V 6 bases short and J 2 bases short, with 15 bases between. CDR3 loop: CASRPPGPTTDTQYF. The CDR3 DNA follows: TGTGCCAGCAGACCCCCTGGCCCAACCACAGATACGCAGTATTTT.